The 19 T cell receptor beta chains in this list originate from one sample, sequenced in a study of cytomegalovirus exposure and HLA in healthy donors. Use of 60 Vbeta and 13 Jbeta primers characterized the PCR. Some clones are missing from TCRdb's copy, which holds only in-frame ones; the method was immunoSEQ multiplex PCR. This repertoire comprises under 100,000 clones; its ten largest clones make up roughly 3.4%. Sequencing was done on a sample of PBMCs. The source is a woman aged 25-40 years in good health and CMV-seronegative.

This rearrangement joins TRBV28 to TRBJ1-5, with TRBD1 matching over 7 bases. CDR3 length equals 12 residues. J was trimmed by 6 bases and V by 7 bases; bases with no gene match: 3. Germline V lookup: CDR1 MDHEN, CDR2 SYDVKM. The CDR3 sequence is CASNRGSQPQHF. DNA of the CDR3: TGTGCCAGCAACAGGGGAAGTCAGCCCCAGCATTTT.

The chain recombines TRBV19 with TRBJ2-4; D is perhaps TRBD1 (5 bases). Germline V lookup: CDR1 LNHDA, CDR2 SQIVND (reference sequence). CDR3 size: 16 residues. V was pared by 5 bases and J by 0 bases, with 14 bases between. CDR3 region: CASSETGVPAKNIQYF. DNA for the CDR3: TGTGCCAGTAGTGAAACAGGAGTTCCAGCCAAAAACATTCAGTACTTC.

This chain links TRBV6-1 with TRBJ1-2, with D possibly being TRBD1 (6 bases). V was trimmed by 1 base and J by 2 bases, leaving 11 bases between them. This CDR3 contains 15 residues. The germline V gene encodes CDR1 MNHNS and CDR2 SASEGT. CDR3 in DNA: TGTGCCAGCAGTGAAGATATACAGGGAAACTATGGCTACACCTTC. Its translation is CASSEDIQGNYGYTF.

The CDR3 protein is CASSLLGLGVNSPLHF. CDR3 DNA sequence: TGTGCCAGCAGTTTATTGGGACTGGGGGTTAATTCACCCCTCCACTTT. The chain is built from TRBV28 and TRBJ1-6, with D possibly matching TRBD1 (5 bases). CDR3 length: 16 amino acids. Germline-derived CDR1 and CDR2 are MDHEN and SYDVKM. Trimming pared 1 base from V and 6 bases from J, leaving 13 bases between.

The chain links TRBV7-8 to TRBJ2-7; 10 bases align to TRBD1. The V and J ends lost 5 bases and 4 bases, in that order; junction bases with no gene match: 2. The CDR3 loop spans 13 amino acids. The germline CDR1 and CDR2 sequences are SGHVS and FQNEAQ. CDR3 residues: CASSRDRGYEQYF. The DNA of the CDR3 is TGTGCCAGCAGCAGGGACAGGGGTTACGAGCAGTACTTC.

V usage is TRBV7-2 and J usage is TRBJ2-5; TRBD2 aligns across 13 bases. After removal of 1 base from V and 5 bases from J, the junction contained 10 bases not matched to a gene. The CDR3 runs to 18 residues. Germline CDR1 reads SGHTA; CDR2 reads FQGNSA. The CDR3 sequence: CASSLGSTSGGAGETQYF. Here the CDR3 DNA reads TGTGCCAGCAGCTTAGGGTCAACTAGCGGGGGGGCCGGGGAGACCCAGTACTTC.

This chain joins TRBV18 and TRBJ1-5; possible D gene TRBD1, 6 bases. V was clipped by 4 bases and J by 5 bases, with 18 bases between them. Germline V gene lookup returns CDR1 KGHSH and CDR2 LQKENI. The CDR3 spans 16 residues. The CDR3 is CASSHSGTRGDQPQHF. As DNA, the CDR3 is TGTGCCAGCTCACATTCCGGGACACGGGGCGATCAGCCCCAGCATTTT.

Judged by frequency, this clone is medium-sized (0.01 to 0.1%). The chain recombines TRBV7-6 with TRBJ2-1; TRBD2 matches 12 bases. J lost 3 bases, V lost 5 bases, and 11 bases had no gene match. Germline values: CDR1 SGHVS, CDR2 FNYEAQ. This CDR3 region has 18 residues. Written as DNA, the CDR3 is TGTGCCAGCAGCCTAGGGAGAAAGACTAGCGGGAGCTACAATGAGCAGTTCTTC. Its translation is CASSLGRKTSGSYNEQFF.

The gene calls are TRBV28 and TRBJ2-3, with D possibly matching TRBD1 (5 bases). V shed 1 base and J shed 5 bases, with 7 bases lying between them. Germline loops: CDR1 MDHEN, CDR2 SYDVKM. The CDR3 totals 13 residues. The CDR3 spells CASSLYRRDTQYF. CDR3 DNA sequence: TGTGCCAGCAGTTTATACAGGCGAGATACGCAGTATTTT.

The rearrangement links TRBV28 to TRBJ2-3; the match to TRBD1 covers 9 bases. Germline CDR1 reads MDHEN; CDR2 reads SYDVKM. V shed 5 bases, J shed 2 bases, and the junction held 8 bases outside the gene matches. The CDR3 has 16 residues. Here the CDR3 DNA reads TGTGCCAGCAGTCCGTACAGGGGGCTAAACACAGATACGCAGTATTTT. This gives the protein CASSPYRGLNTDTQYF.

The chain couples TRBV6-1 to TRBJ1-2; D may be TRBD1 (6 bases). V lost 2 bases and J lost 7, with 14 bases in between. The germline gives CDR1 MNHNS, CDR2 SASEGT. This CDR3 is built from 14 residues. CDR3: CASSEIFGTIGYTF. CDR3 bases: TGTGCCAGCAGTGAAATTTTTGGGACAATTGGCTACACCTTC.

The chain joins TRBV28 to TRBJ2-1, with a possible D match to TRBD2 (5 bases). The germline gives CDR1 MDHEN, CDR2 SYDVKM. There are 13 residues in the CDR3. V lost 6 bases and J lost 10, with 16 bases in between. The CDR3 loop is CASSSLVRLEQFF. The CDR3, as DNA: TGTGCCAGCAGCTCACTAGTTCGGTTGGAGCAGTTCTTC.

The J gene is TRBJ1-1, the V gene TRBV6-1; D might be TRBD1 (6 bases). The CDR3 sequence is 12 residues long. Trimming removed 3 bases from V and 9 bases from J, with 11 bases in between. Germline V gene data show CDR1 as MNHNS and CDR2 as SASEGT. Written as DNA, the CDR3 is TGTGCCAGCAGTGACGGGACACTCAAAGCTTTCTTT. Translating it yields CASSDGTLKAFF.

The CDR3 nucleotides read TGTGCCAGCAGTTACCGGGGACAGAATTCAGATACGCAGTATTTT. This encodes CASSYRGQNSDTQYF. The chain couples TRBV6-6 to TRBJ2-3, with 7 positions matching TRBD1. CDR3 length: 15 amino acids. From germline, CDR1 is MNHNY and CDR2 SVGAGI (reference sequence). V lost 2 bases to trimming and J lost 4 bases; unmatched junction nucleotides: 6.

The V gene is TRBV7-2, the J gene TRBJ1-2; TRBD1 matches at 7 bases. With 5 bases clipped from V and 6 bases from J, the junction kept 9 bases outside the gene matches. Germline V lookup: CDR1 SGHTA, CDR2 FQGNSA. The CDR3 runs to 14 residues. The CDR3: CASSPGQNFDGYTF. CDR3 in DNA: TGTGCCAGCAGCCCGGGACAGAACTTTGATGGCTACACCTTC.

This chain joins TRBV5-4 and TRBJ2-3, with TRBD2 matching over 9 bases. V was pared by 3 bases and J by 1 base, with 3 bases of the junction left unmatched. CDR3 length: 15 amino acids. Germline lookup yields CDR1 SGHNT and CDR2 YYREEE (reference sequence). CDR3 bases: TGTGCCAGCAGCTCCTGGACTAGCGGCACAGATACGCAGTATTTT. Its protein product is CASSSWTSGTDTQYF. Variable domain in full (rest from reference TRBV5-4 and TRBJ2-3): ETGVTQSPTHLIKTRGQQVTLRCSSQSGHNTVSWYQQALGQGPQFIFQYYREEENGRGNFPPRFSGLQFPNYSSELNVNALELDDSALYLCASSSWTSGTDTQYFGPGTRLTVL.

The V call is TRBV4-1, the J call TRBJ2-1, with TRBD2 identical over 7 bases. Germline trimming cut 4 bases from V and 0 bases from J; bases unmatched to any gene: 15. Germline CDR1 reads MGHRA; CDR2 reads YSYEKL. The CDR3 sequence is 19 residues long. CDR3 protein: CASSRVQLYRGSSYNEQFF. DNA of the CDR3: TGCGCCAGCAGCCGGGTTCAGTTGTATCGCGGGAGCTCCTACAATGAGCAGTTCTTC.

The V gene is TRBV10-3, the J gene TRBJ1-4, with D unclear. V lost 4 bases and J 6 bases, leaving 12 bases between the germline ends. This CDR3 region has 14 residues. Germline V CDR1 and CDR2: ENHRY, SYGVKD. CDR3 residues: CAISGAGGYEKLFF. CDR3 nucleotide sequence: TGTGCCATCAGTGGGGCGGGCGGATATGAAAAACTGTTTTTT.

The chain is built from TRBV6-1 and TRBJ2-7; D remains unclear. Trimming took 6 bases from V and 1 from J, leaving 10 bases between them. CDR3 length equals 13 residues. Looked up from germline, CDR1 is MNHNS and CDR2 is SASEGT. The CDR3 protein is CASRREVSYEQYF. The DNA of the CDR3 is TGTGCCAGCAGGCGAGAAGTATCCTACGAGCAGTACTTC.